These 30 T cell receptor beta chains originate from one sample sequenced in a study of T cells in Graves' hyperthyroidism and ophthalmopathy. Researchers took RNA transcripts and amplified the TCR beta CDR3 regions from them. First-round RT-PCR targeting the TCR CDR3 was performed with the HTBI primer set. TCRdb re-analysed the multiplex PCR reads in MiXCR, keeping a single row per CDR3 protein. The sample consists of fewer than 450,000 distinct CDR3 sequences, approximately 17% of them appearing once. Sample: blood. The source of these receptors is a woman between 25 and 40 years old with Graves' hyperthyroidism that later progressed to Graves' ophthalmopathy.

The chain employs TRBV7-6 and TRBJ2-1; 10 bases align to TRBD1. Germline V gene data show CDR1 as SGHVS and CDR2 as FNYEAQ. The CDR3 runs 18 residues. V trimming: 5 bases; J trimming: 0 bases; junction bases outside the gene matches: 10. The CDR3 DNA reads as TGTGCCAGCAGCCCGAGACAGGGGGCGAGTTTCTCCTACAATGAGCAGTTCTTC. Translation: CASSPRQGASFSYNEQFF.

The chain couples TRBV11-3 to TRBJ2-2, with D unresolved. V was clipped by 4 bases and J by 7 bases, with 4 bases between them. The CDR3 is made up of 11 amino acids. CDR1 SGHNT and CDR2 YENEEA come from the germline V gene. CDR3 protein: CASSSDGELFF. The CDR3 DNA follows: TGTGCCAGCAGCTCGGACGGGGAGCTGTTTTTT. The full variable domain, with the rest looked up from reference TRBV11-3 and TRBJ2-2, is EAGVVQSPRYKIIEKKQPVAFWCNPISGHNTLYWYLQNLGQGPELLIRYENEEAVDDSQLPKDRFSAERLKGVDSTLKIQPAELGDSAVYLCASSSDGELFFGEGSRLTVL.

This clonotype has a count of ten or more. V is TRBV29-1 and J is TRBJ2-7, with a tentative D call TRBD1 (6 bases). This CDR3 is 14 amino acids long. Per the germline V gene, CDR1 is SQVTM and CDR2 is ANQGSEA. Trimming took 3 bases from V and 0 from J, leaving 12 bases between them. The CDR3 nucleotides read TGCAGCGTTGAGTGGACAGCCAACTCCTACGAGCAGTACTTC. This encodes CSVEWTANSYEQYF.

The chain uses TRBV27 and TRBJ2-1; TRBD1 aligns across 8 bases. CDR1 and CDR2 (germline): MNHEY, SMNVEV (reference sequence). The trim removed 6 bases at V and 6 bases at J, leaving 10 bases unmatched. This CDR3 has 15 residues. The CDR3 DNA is TGTGCCAGCAGGGGGTTACAGGGGGTATTCAATGAGCAGTTCTTC. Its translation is CASRGLQGVFNEQFF.

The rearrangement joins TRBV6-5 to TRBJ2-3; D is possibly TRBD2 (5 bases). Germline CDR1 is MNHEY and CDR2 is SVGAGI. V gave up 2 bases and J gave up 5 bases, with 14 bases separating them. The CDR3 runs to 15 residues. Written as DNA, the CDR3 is TGTGCCAGCAGTTACCGCCCGGGAAGGGAAGATACGCAGTATTTT. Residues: CASSYRPGREDTQYF.

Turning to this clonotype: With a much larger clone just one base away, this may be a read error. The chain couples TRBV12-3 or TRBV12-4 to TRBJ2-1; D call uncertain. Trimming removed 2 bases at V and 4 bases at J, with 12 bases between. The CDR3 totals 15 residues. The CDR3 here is CASSLRAKGYNEQFF. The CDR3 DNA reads TGTGCCAGCAGTTTACGGGCTAAAGGTTACAATGAGCAGTTCTTC.

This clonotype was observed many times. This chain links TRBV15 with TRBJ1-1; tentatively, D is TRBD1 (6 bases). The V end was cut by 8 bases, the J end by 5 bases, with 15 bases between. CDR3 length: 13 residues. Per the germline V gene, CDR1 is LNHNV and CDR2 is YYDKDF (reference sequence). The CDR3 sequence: CATSAGGATEAFF. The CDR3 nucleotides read TGTGCCACCTCGGCTGGGGGGGCGACTGAAGCTTTCTTT.

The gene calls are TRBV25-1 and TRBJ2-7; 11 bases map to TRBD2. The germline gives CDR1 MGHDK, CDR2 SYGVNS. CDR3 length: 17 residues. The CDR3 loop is CTSSEPPLAGGKYEQYF. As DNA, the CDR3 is TGTACTAGCAGTGAACCCCCTCTAGCGGGAGGAAAGTACGAGCAGTACTTC.

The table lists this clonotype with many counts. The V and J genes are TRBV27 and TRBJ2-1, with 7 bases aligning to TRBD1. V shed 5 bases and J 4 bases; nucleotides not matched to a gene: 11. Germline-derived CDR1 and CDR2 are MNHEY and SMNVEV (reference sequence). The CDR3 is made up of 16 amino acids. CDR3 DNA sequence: TGTGCCAGCAGTAAAACAACAGGGGCCCTATACAATGAGCAGTTCTTC. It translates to CASSKTTGALYNEQFF.

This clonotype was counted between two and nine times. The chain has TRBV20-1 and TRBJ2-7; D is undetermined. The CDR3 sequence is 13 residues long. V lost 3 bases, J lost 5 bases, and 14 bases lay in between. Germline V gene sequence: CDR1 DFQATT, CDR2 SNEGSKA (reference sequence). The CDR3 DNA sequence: TGCAGTGCTAGGTCCGGTTCTAGGAACGAGCAGTACTTC. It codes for CSARSGSRNEQYF.

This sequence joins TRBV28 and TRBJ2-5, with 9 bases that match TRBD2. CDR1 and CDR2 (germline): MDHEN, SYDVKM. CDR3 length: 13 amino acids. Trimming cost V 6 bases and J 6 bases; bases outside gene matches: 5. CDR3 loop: CASSRTSAQTQYF. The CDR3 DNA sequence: TGTGCCAGCAGCCGGACTAGCGCGCAGACCCAGTACTTC.

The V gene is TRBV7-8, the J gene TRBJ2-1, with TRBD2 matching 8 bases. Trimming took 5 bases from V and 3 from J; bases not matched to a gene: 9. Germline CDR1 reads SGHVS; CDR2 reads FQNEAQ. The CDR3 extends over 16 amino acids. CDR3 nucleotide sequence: TGTGCCAGCAGCCTTCTTAGCGGGATCTTCTACAATGAGCAGTTCTTC. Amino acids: CASSLLSGIFYNEQFF.

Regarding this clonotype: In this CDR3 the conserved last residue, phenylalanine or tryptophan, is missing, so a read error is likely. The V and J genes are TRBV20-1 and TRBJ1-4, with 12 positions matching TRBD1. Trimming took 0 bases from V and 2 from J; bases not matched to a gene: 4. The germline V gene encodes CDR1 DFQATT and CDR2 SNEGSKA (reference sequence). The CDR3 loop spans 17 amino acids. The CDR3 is CSARDRDRGRTNEKLFS. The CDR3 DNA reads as TGCAGTGCTAGAGATCGGGACAGGGGGCGTACTAATGAAAAACTGTTTTCT.

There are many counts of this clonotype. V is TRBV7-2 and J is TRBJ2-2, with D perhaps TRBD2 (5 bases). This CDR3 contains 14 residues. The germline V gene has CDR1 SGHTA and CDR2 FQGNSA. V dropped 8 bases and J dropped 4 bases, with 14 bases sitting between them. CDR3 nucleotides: TGTGCCAGCGCGAATCGGGGTACCACCGGGGAGCTGTTTTTT. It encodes CASANRGTTGELFF.

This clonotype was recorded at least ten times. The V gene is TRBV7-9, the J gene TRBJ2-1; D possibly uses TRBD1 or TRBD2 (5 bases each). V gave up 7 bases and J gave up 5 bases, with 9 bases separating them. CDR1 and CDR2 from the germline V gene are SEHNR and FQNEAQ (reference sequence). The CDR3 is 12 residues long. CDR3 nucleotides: TGTGCCAGCAAGGGACCCGACAATGAGCAGTTCTTC. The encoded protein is CASKGPDNEQFF. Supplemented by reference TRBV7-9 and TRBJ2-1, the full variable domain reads DTGVSQNPRHKITKRGQNVTFRCDPISEHNRLYWYRQTLGQGPEFLTYFQNEAQLEKSRLLSDRFSAERPKGSFSTLEIQRTEQGDSAMYLCASKGPDNEQFFGPGTRLTVL.

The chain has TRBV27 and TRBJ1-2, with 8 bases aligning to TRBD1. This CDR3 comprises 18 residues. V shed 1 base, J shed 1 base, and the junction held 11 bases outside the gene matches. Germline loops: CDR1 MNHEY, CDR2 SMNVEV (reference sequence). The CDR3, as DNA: TGTGCCAGCAGTTTATATGCAGGGGGCGAGGGATTTAACTATGGCTACACCTTC. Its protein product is CASSLYAGGEGFNYGYTF.

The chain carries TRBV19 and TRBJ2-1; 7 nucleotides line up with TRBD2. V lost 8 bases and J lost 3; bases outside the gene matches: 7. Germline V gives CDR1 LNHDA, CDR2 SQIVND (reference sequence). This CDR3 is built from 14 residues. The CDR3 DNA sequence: TGTGCCAGTGCCCTTGGGGGGGTCTACAATGAGCAGTTCTTC. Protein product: CASALGGVYNEQFF.

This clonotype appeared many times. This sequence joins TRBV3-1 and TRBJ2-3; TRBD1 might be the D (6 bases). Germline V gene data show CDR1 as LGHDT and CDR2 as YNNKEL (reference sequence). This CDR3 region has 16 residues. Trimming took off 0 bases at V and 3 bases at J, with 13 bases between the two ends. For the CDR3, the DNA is TGTGCCAGCAGCCAAGATCCTGGGGGCTATACAGATACGCAGTATTTT. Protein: CASSQDPGGYTDTQYF.

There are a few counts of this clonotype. The CDR3 spells CASSSRAGGNQPQHF. DNA of the CDR3: TGTGCCAGCAGTTCCAGGGCCGGCGGCAATCAGCCCCAGCATTTT. The gene calls are TRBV27 and TRBJ1-5, with D tentatively TRBD1 (5 bases). Germline values: CDR1 MNHEY, CDR2 SMNVEV (reference sequence). This CDR3 contains 15 residues. The V gene lost 4 bases and the J gene lost 2 bases, with 12 bases spanning the gap.

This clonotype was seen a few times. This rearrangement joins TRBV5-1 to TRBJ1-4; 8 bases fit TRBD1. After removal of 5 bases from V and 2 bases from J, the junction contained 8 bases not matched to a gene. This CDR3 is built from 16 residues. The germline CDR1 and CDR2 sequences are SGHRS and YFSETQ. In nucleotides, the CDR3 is TGCGCCAGCAGTAGACAGGGGCCGGGGACTAATGAAAAACTGTTTTTT. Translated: CASSRQGPGTNEKLFF.

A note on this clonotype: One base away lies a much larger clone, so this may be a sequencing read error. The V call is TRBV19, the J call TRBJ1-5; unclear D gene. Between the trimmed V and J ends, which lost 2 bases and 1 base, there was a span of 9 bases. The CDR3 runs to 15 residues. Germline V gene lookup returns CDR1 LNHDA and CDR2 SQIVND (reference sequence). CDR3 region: CASSIKGGSNQPQHF. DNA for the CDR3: TGTGCCAGTAGTATAAAGGGAGGGAGCAATCAGCCCCAGCATTTT.

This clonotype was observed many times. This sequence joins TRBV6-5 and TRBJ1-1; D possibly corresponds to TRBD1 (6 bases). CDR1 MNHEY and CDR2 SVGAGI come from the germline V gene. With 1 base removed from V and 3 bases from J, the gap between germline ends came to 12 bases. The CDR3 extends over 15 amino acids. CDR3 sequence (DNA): TGTGCCAGCAGTTACTGGGCAGGGGCCGACACTGAAGCTTTCTTT. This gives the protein CASSYWAGADTEAFF.

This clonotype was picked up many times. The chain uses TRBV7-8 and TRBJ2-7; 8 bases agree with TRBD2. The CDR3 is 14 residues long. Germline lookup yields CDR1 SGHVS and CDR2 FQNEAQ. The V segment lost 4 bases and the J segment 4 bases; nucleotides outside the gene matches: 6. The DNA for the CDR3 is TGTGCCAGCAGCTCTCTCAGCGGGAGATACGAGCAGTACTTC. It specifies CASSSLSGRYEQYF.

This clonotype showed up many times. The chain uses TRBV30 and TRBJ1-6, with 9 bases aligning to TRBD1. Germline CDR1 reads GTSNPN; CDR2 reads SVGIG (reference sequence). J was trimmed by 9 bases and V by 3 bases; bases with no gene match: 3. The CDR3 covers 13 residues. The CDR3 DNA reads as TGTGCCTGGAGGGGGGACAGGGCTTCACCCCTCCACTTT. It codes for CAWRGDRASPLHF.

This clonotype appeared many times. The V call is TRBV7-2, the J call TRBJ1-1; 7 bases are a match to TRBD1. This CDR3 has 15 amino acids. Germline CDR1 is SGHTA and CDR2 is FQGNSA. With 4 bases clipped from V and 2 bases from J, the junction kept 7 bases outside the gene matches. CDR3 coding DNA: TGTGCCAGCAGCTCACCGGGACAGCCTAACACTGAAGCTTTCTTT. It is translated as CASSSPGQPNTEAFF.

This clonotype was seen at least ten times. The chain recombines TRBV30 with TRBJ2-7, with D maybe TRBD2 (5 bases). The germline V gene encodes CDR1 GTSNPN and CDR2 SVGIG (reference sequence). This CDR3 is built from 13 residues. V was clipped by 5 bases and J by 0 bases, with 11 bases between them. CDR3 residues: CAWGVDSSYEQYF. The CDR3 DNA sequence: TGTGCCTGGGGGGTGGACTCCTCCTACGAGCAGTACTTC.

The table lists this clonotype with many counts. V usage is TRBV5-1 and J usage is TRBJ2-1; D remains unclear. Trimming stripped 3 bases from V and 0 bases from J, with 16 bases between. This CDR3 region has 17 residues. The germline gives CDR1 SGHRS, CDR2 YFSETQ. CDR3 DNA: TGCGCCAGCAGCTCGGACGGAGACCCCAGCTCCTACAATGAGCAGTTCTTC. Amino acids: CASSSDGDPSSYNEQFF.

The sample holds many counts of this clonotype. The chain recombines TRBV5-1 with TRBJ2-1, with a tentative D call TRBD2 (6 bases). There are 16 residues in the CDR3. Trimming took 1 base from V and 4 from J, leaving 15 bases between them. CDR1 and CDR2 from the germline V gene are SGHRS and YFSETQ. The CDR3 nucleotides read TGCGCCAGCAGCTTGTTACGGGGGAGTGGTTACAATGAGCAGTTCTTC. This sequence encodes CASSLLRGSGYNEQFF.

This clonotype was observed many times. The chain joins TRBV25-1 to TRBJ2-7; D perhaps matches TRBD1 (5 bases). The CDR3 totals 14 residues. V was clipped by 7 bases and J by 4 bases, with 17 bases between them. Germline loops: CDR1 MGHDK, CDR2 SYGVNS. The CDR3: CASTLSGRDYEQYF. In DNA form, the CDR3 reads TGTGCCAGCACGTTGAGTGGCAGGGATTACGAGCAGTACTTC.

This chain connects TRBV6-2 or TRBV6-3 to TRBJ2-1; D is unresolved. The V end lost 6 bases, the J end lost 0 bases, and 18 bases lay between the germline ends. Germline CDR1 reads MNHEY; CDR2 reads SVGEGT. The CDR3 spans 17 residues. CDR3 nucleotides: TGTGCCAGCAGCGAGAGGCTTTCTAAAAGCTCCTACAATGAGCAGTTCTTC. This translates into CASSERLSKSSYNEQFF.